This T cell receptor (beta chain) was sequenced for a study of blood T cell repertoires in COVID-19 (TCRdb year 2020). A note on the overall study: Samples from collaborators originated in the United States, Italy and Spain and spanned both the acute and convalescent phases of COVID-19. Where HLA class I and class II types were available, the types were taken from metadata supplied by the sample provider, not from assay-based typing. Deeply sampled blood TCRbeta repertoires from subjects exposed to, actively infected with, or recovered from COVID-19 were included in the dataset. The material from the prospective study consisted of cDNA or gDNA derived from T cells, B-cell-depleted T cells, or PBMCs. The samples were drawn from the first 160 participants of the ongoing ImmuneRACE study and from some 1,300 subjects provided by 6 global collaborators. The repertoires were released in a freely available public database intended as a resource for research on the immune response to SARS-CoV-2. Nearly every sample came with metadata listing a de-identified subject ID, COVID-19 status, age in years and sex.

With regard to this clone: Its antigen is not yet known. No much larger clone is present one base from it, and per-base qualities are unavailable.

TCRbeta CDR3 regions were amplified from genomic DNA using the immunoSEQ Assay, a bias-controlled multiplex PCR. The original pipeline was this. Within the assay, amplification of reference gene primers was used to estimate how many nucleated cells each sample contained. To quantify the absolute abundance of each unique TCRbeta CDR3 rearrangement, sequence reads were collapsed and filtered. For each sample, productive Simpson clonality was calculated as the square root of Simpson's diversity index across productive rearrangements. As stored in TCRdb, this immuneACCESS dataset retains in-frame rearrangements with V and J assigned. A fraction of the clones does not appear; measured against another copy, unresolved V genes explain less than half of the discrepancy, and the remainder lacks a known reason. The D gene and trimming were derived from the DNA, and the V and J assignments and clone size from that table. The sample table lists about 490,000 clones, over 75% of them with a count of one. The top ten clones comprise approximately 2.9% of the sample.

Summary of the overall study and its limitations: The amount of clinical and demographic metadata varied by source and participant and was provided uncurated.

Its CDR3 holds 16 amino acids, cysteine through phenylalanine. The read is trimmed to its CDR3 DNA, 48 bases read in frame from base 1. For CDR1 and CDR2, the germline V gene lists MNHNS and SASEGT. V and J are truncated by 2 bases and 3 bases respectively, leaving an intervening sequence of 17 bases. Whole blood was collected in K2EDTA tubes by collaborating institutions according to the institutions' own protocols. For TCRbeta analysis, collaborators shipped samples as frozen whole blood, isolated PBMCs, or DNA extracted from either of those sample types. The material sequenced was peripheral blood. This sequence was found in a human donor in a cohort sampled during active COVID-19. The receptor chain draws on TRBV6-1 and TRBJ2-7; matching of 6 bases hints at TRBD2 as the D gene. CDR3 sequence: CASSERRTTALYEQYF. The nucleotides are TGTGCCAGCAGTGAACGGAGGACTACGGCTCTCTACGAGCAGTACTTC.